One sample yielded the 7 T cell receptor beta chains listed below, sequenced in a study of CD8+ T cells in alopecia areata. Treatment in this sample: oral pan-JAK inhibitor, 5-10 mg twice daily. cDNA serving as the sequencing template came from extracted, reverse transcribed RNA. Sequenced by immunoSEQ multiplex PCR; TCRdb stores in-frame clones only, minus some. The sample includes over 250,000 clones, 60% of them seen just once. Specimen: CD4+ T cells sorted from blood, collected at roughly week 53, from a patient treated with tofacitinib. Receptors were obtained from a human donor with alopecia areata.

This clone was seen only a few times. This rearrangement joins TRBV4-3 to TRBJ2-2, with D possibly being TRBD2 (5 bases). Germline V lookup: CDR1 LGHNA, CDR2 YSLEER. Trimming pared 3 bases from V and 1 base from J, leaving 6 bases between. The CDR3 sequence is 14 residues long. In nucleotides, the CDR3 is TGCGCCAGCAGCCACCGGGAGAACACCGGGGAGCTGTTTTTT. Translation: CASSHRENTGELFF.

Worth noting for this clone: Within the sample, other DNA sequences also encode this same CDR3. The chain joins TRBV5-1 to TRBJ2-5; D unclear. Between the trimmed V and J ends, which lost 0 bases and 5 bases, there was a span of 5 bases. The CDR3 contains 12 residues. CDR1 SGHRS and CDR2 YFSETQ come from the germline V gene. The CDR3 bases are TGCGCCAGCAGCTTGGTTCGCGAGACCCAGTACTTC. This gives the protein CASSLVRETQYF.

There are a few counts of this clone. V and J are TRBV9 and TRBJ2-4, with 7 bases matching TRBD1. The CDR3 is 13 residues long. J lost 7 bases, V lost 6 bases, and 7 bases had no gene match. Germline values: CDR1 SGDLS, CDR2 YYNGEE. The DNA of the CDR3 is TGTGCCAGCACCAGTACAGGGGAGAACATTCAGTACTTC. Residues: CASTSTGENIQYF. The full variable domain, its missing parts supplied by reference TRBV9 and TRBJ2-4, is DSGVTQTPKHLITATGQRVTLRCSPRSGDLSVYWYQQSLDQGLQFLIQYYNGEERAKGNILERFSAQQFPDLHSELNLSSLELGDSALYFCASTSTGENIQYFGAGTRLSVL.

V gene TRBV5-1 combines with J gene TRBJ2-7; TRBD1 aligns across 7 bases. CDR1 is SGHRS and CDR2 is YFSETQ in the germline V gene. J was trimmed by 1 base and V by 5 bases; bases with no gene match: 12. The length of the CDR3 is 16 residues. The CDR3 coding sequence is TGCGCCAGCAGGCTGGGGACAGCCAGCGATTCCTACGAGCAGTACTTC. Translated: CASRLGTASDSYEQYF. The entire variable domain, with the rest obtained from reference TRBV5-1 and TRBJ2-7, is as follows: KAGVTQTPRYLIKTRGQQVTLSCSPISGHRSVSWYQQTPGQGLQFLFEYFSETQRNKGNFPGRFSGRQFSNSRSEMNVSTLELGDSALYLCASRLGTASDSYEQYFGPGTRLTVT.

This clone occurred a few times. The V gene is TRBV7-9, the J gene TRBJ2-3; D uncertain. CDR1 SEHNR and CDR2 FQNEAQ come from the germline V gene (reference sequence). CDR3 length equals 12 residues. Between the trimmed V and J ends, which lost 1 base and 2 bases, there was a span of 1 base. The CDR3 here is CASSLDTDTQYF. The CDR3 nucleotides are TGTGCCAGCAGCTTAGACACAGATACGCAGTATTTT.

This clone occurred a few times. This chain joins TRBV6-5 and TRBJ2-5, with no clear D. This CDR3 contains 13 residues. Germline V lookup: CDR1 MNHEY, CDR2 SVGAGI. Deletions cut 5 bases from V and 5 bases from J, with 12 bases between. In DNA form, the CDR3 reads TGTGCCAGCAGTCGGTTAGGCCAGGAGACCCAGTACTTC. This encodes CASSRLGQETQYF.

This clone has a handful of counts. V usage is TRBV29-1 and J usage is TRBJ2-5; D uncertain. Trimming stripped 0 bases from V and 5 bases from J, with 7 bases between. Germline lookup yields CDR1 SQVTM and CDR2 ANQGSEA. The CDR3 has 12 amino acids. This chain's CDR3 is CSVEERRETQYF. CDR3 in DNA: TGCAGCGTTGAAGAACGACGGGAGACCCAGTACTTC.